This T cell receptor beta chain derives from a study of blood T cell repertoires in COVID-19. For the study at large: The cDNA or gDNA used as material had been derived from T cells, B-cell-depleted T cells, or PBMCs.

This clone has just one count. Germline V gives CDR1 SGHTA, CDR2 FQGTGA. Trimming shortened V by 1 base and J by 9 bases, and 16 bases separated the two germline ends. The CDR3 runs to 16 residues. The method was immunoSEQ multiplex PCR; TCRdb's version includes in-frame clones alone and lacks a portion of them. The table has roughly 65,000 clones, about 85% seen once. What was sequenced was peripheral blood. The gene calls are TRBV7-3 and TRBJ1-6; tentatively, D is TRBD1 (6 bases). The receptor was isolated from a woman older than 75 with active or convalescent COVID-19. In nucleotides, the CDR3 is TGTGCCAGCAGCTTAAGCTCGTACAGGGCGGGTTCACCCCTCCACTTT. Its translation: CASSLSSYRAGSPLHF.